The present T cell receptor (beta chain) was sequenced within a study of shared clonotypes between healthy human individuals. Findings and limits, study-wide: Only blood underwent sampling, and tissue repertoires likely differ. Sharing of clonotypes among donors was expected to vary with sequencing depth. It was the non-shared clonotypes that had lower generation probabilities than clonotypes shared by all four donors.

The germline gives CDR1 MNHEY, CDR2 SMNVEV (reference sequence). Trimming cost V 4 bases and J 0 bases; bases outside gene matches: 8. This CDR3 is 16 amino acids long. CD45RO-negative CD8 cells positively selected for CCR7 made up the naive population, which excluded terminally differentiated effector memory CD45RA+ cells. Clones were sequenced by immunoSEQ multiplex PCR, and TCRdb holds only the in-frame ones, with some missing. The sample comprises millions of clones, roughly 91% of which are singletons, and more than 1.5% rests with the top ten. With respect to this clone: Its antigen is currently unknown.

The sample comprised naive CD8+ T cells from PBMCs. The chain combines TRBV27 with TRBJ1-1; TRBD1 matches at 7 bases. This receptor was identified in a man younger than 35 in good health. Some clones in this sample may be carry-over from other donors' samples. Here the CDR3 reads CASSSTGTEMNTEAFF. The CDR3 coding sequence is TGTGCCAGCAGTTCTACCGGGACAGAAATGAACACTGAAGCTTTCTTT.